This T cell receptor beta chain was observed in a study of blood T cell repertoires in COVID-19. What the recovered Cohort 3 donors had was two negative PCRs, clearance, or symptom resolution. CDR1 and CDR2 from the germline V gene are MNHEY and SVGEGT. Deletions cut 6 bases from V and 2 bases from J, with 14 bases between. CDR3 length equals 15 residues. The method was immunoSEQ multiplex PCR; TCRdb's version includes in-frame clones alone and lacks a portion of them. The table lists 250,000 to 350,000 clones, approximately 83% of them singletons, with 4.3% in the top ten. The source material was PBMCs or T cells enriched from blood (not recorded which). V usage is TRBV6-2 or TRBV6-3 and J usage is TRBJ2-1; D may be TRBD1 (5 bases). The clonotype originates from a woman in her twenties or thirties who had recovered from COVID-19. This CDR3 reads CASSSLKGPYNEQFF. The CDR3, as DNA: TGTGCCAGCAGCTCTCTCAAGGGGCCCTACAATGAGCAGTTCTTC.